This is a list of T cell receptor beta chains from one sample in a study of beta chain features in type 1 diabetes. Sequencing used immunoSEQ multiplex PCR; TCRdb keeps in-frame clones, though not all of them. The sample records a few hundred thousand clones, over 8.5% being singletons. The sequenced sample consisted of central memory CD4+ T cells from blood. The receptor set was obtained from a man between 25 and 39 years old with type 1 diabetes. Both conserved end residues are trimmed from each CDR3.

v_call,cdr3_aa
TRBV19,ASSIHLGSHQPQH
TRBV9,ASSTLASREQF
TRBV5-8,ASGRQDLYGYT
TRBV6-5,ASSLGEDYGYT
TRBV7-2,ASSLTYAPPTDTQY
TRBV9,ASSGTGLAGGPLD
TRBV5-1,ASSPRQGLTNEQF
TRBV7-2,ASSFRIRPSYGYT
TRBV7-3,ASSPTRADTQY
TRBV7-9,ASSFGQGNQPQH
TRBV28,ASSRPGGRETQY
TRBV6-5,ASSPVGVRTDTQY
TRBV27,ASSPPQTGAYEQY
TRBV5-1,ASRTSGTGTDTQY
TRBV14,ASSQSRGQPQH
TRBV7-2,ASRHRGEYEQY
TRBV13,ASRRDSNYGYT
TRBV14,ASSQGSRPQH
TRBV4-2,ASSQDWLAGSYNEQF
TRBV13,ASSSNNRQGLSRNEQF
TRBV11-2,ASSLDQGGTRVGNEQF
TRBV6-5,ASSSQGDTQY
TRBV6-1,ASSDPTGDSNQPQH
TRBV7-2,ASSHRLAGFQETQY
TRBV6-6,ASSYAGGETQY
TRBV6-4,ASSARPGTGIDGYT
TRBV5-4,ASSLGTANYNEQF
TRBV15,ATRPDPAGNTIY
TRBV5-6,ASSSGLAGGLDVETQY
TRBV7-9,ASLGDRGTDTQY
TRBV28,ASSSGTANTEAF
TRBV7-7,ASSRDRDEQF
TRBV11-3,ASSRGASGANVLT
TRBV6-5,ASTLQGTLRDEQF
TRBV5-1,ASSIRTGSSYNEQF
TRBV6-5,ASRRQSMNTEAF
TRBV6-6,ASRRQGADGYT
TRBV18,ASSPGESYEQY
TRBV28,ASSLLAVDGKTQY
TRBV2,AWSGTYEQY
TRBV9,ASSVTLAGGRQEDTQY
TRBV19,ASSRPWGRDSYNEQF
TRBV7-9,ASSFGTGVAGYT
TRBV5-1,ASSWTTSGSRNEQF
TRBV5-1,ASVTSGRNGEETQY
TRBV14,ASSQARGSLYEQY
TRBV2,ASVGTGGVGNQPQH
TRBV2,ASSEIQGPSQTQY
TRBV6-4,ASSSRPDQPQH
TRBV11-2,ASSLRDGYNEQF
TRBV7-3,ASSGGDNPGEQY
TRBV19,ACSLAGGPTGIYEQY
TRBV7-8,ASSPRRDNSYNEQF
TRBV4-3,ASSQYRVGNTGELF
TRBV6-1,ASSALPGTGSNQPQH
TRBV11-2,ASSLHELQGRGGYT